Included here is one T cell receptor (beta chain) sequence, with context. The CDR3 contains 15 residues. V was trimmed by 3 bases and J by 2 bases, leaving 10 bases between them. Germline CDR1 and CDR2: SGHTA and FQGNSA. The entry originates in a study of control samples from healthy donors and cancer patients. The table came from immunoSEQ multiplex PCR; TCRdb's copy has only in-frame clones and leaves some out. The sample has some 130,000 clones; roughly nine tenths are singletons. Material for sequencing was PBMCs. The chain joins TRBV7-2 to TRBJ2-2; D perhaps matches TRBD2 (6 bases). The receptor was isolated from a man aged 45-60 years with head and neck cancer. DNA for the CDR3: TGTGCCAGCAGCTTCTTAGCGGTTAACACCGGGGAGCTGTTTTTT. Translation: CASSFLAVNTGELFF.